This T cell receptor beta chain appears in the sequencing data of a study of T cell responses to AZD1222 COVID-19 vaccine. Whole-study results and caveats: Spike as a whole was targeted by vaccine-associated CD4 TCRs, dominant at 160-218 and 743-854. Without day 14 samples, only post-peak T cell repertoires were studied. White British donors predominated, females outnumbered males, and clonal diversity was possibly underestimated.

Comment on this clone: The target antigen is unknown.

Second-dose timings of about 4 or about 12 weeks were pooled. The CDR3 loop spans 14 amino acids. With 1 base removed from V and 2 bases from J, the gap between germline ends came to 5 bases. Germline loops: CDR1 KGHSH, CDR2 LQKENI. Clones were read by immunoSEQ multiplex PCR, and TCRdb kept only the in-frame ones, dropping some. This sample carries 110,000 to 150,000 clones, around 93% of them seen once, and the ten largest clones take 2.5% to 4%. This specimen consisted of peripheral blood, obtained 28 days after the second AZD1222 dose. The clonotype comes from an adult who received the AZD1222 COVID-19 vaccine. The chain couples TRBV18 to TRBJ2-2; the D is unclear. CDR3 sequence: CASSPRQNTGELFF. CDR3 bases: TGTGCCAGCTCACCACGACAAAACACCGGGGAGCTGTTTTTT.